This T cell receptor beta chain came from a study of T-cell memory formation after mild COVID-19. It was 5'RACE with constant-segment primers that produced the TCR alpha and TCR beta cDNA libraries, which carried sample barcodes and UMIs. TCRdb passed the 5' RACE reads through MiXCR, listing each CDR3 protein once. This sample has under 300,000 distinct CDR3 sequences, with approximately 8% found just once. Study-level findings and limits: For contracting clones, CD4+ ones sat mainly in CM and EM, CD8+ in EMRA. Pre-infection memory already had some responding clones, implying cross-reactive memory joined.

Worth noting for this clonotype: Its antigen remains unidentified.

The CDR3 length is 16 residues. In germline, CDR1 is SGHTA, CDR2 FQGNSA. Trimming took off 5 bases at V and 0 bases at J, with 15 bases between the two ends. The chain is built from TRBV7-2 and TRBJ2-3; a weak D match, TRBD2 (6 bases). Specimen: PBMCs or a T cell subset sorted from them (not recorded which). This clonotype was sampled from a man between 18 and 29 years old who had mild COVID-19 (a few samples of this study predate the infection). Cell type and time point are not known. The CDR3 loop reads CASSLIGGPSTDTQYF. DNA for the CDR3: TGTGCCAGCAGCCTAATCGGGGGACCGAGCACAGATACGCAGTATTTT. Full variable domain (missing parts from reference TRBV7-2 and TRBJ2-3): GAGVSQSPSNKVTEKGKDVELRCDPISGHTALYWYRQSLGQGLEFLIYFQGNSAPDKSGLPSDRFSAERTGGSVSTLTIQRTQQEDSAVYLCASSLIGGPSTDTQYFGPGTRLTVL.